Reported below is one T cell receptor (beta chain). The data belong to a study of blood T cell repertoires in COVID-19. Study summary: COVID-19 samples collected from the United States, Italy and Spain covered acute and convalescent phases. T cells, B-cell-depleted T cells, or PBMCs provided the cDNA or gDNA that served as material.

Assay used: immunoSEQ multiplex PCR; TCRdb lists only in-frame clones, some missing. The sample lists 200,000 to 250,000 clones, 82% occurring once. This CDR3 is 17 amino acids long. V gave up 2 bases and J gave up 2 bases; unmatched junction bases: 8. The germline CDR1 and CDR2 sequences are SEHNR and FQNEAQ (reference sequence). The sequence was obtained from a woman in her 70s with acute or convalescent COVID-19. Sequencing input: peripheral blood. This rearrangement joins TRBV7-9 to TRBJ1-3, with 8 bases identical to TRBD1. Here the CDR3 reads CASSLIRQGATGNTIYF. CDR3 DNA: TGTGCCAGCAGCTTAATCCGTCAGGGGGCAACTGGAAACACCATATATTTT.